The 21 T cell receptor beta chains below come from one sample, sequenced in a study of blood T cells in healthy people across ages. Through a sample-barcoded 5' primer and a J-beta primer mix, a second PCR was run for roughly 7 to 12 cycles. TCRdb re-derived calls from the 5' RACE reads in MiXCR, one entry per CDR3 protein. This table has over a million distinct CDR3 sequences, roughly 60% appearing once. The sequenced material came from blood. Receptors were obtained from a man between 18 and 29 years old in good health.

Turning to this clonotype: The junction departs from germline at one end; a sequencing error may be responsible. The V gene is TRBV3-1, the J gene TRBJ2-1; D call uncertain. This CDR3 is 15 amino acids long. Germline-derived CDR1 and CDR2 are LGHDT and YNNKEL (reference sequence). The CDR3 protein is CASTQDLVSQRHQFF. CDR3 DNA: TGTGCCAGCACCCAAGATTTGGTGTCTCAAAGGCACCAGTTCTTC.

This clonotype occurred many times. The chain uses TRBV9 and TRBJ2-7; D possibly corresponds to TRBD2 (6 bases). Germline V CDR1 and CDR2: SGDLS, YYNGEE. The CDR3 extends over 13 amino acids. V was shortened by 3 bases and J by 1 base, with 8 bases between the two germline ends. Here the CDR3 DNA reads TGTGCCAGCAGCGCTGGACTATCCTACGAGCAGTACTTC. Translating it yields CASSAGLSYEQYF.

CDR3 sequence reads: CSARAAGTTTYNEQFF. Written as DNA, the CDR3 is TGCAGTGCTAGAGCCGCCGGGACTACTACATACAATGAGCAGTTCTTC. V is TRBV20-1 and J is TRBJ2-1; 7 nucleotides align to TRBD2. V shed 1 base and J 4 bases; nucleotides not matched to a gene: 10. Germline CDR1 DFQATT, CDR2 SNEGSKA (reference sequence). This CDR3 is built from 16 residues.

This clonotype has just a few counts. CDR3: CSGLEQSVDSPLHF. The CDR3 DNA sequence: TGCAGTGGTCTGGAACAGTCTGTTGATTCACCCCTCCACTTT. The chain joins TRBV20-1 to TRBJ1-6; the D is unclear. CDR3 length: 14 residues. V was trimmed by 7 bases and J by 8 bases, leaving 18 bases between them. Germline loops: CDR1 DFQATT, CDR2 SNEGSKA (reference sequence).

This clonotype was seen more than once but under ten times. The V call is TRBV7-2, the J call TRBJ2-1, with a possible D match to TRBD1 (6 bases). V was clipped by 3 bases and J by 5 bases, with 11 bases between them. The germline V gene has CDR1 SGHTA and CDR2 FQGNSA. The CDR3 is made up of 14 amino acids. This chain's CDR3 is CASSFTRGNNEQFF. CDR3 DNA: TGTGCCAGCAGCTTTACCAGGGGAAACAATGAGCAGTTCTTC.

The chain uses TRBV5-1 and TRBJ2-4, with D perhaps assigned TRBD1 or TRBD2 (5 bases each). The DNA end is more similar to TRBJ2-7, so the J call may be wrong. Germline CDR1 SGHRS, CDR2 YFSETQ. This CDR3 has 15 amino acids. CDR3 nucleotide sequence: TGCGCCAGCAGCTTGGATTTAGGGGCGGGCAACGAGCAGTACTTC. Its protein product is CASSLDLGAGNEQYF.

This clonotype was seen ten or more times. This chain uses TRBV4-3 with TRBJ2-5, with D unclear. The CDR3 length is 15 residues. The V gene lost 6 bases and the J gene lost 2 bases, with 16 bases spanning the gap. The germline V gene encodes CDR1 LGHNA and CDR2 YSLEER. The CDR3 coding sequence is TGCGCCAGCAGTCCTCAAGTGGGCCCTCAAGAGACCCAGTACTTC. Its translation: CASSPQVGPQETQYF.

The chain joins TRBV25-1 to TRBJ2-7, with TRBD1 matching over 8 bases. J was trimmed by 0 bases and V by 3 bases; bases with no gene match: 7. The CDR3 spans 16 residues. Germline V lookup: CDR1 MGHDK, CDR2 SYGVNS. The CDR3 DNA reads TGTGCCAGCAGTGATATCAGGGGGCCCACCTCCTACGAGCAGTACTTC. This gives the protein CASSDIRGPTSYEQYF.

With regard to this clonotype: One end of the junction varies from germline; a read error may be responsible. This chain joins TRBV5-5 and TRBJ2-4, with D uncertain. The V gene's germline CDR1 is SGHKS and CDR2 YYEKEE (reference sequence). The length of the CDR3 is 15 residues. CDR3 protein: CAGSLYRLAKNIQYF. The CDR3 DNA reads TGTGCCGGCAGCTTGTACCGTCTAGCCAAAAACATTCAGTACTTC.

The chain combines TRBV28 with TRBJ2-4, with D perhaps matching TRBD1 or TRBD2 (5 bases each). The germline CDR1 and CDR2 sequences are MDHEN and SYDVKM. The germline V and J ends were trimmed by 9 bases and 0 bases, with 21 bases remaining between them. The CDR3 loop spans 17 amino acids. The CDR3 here is CARRDVPGPTAKNIQYF. CDR3 sequence (DNA): TGTGCCAGAAGGGATGTACCGGGACCCACAGCCAAAAACATTCAGTACTTC.

This clonotype has just one count. The chain combines TRBV20-1 with TRBJ2-5; TRBD2 matches at 10 bases. The CDR3 has 14 amino acids. Germline assignment: CDR1 DFQATT and CDR2 SNEGSKA (reference sequence). The V segment lost 6 bases and the J segment 2 bases; nucleotides outside the gene matches: 6. This chain's CDR3 is CSAQLAGRQETQYF. CDR3 nucleotides: TGCAGTGCCCAACTAGCGGGGAGGCAAGAGACCCAGTACTTC.

This chain uses TRBV11-2 with TRBJ2-1; TRBD1 is a possible D gene (5 bases). V dropped 2 bases and J dropped 4 bases, with 12 bases sitting between them. Germline lookup yields CDR1 SGHAT and CDR2 FQNNGV. The CDR3 extends over 15 amino acids. CDR3 sequence: CASSLSARAYNEQFF. The CDR3 DNA reads TGTGCCAGCAGCTTATCCGCCAGGGCTTACAATGAGCAGTTCTTC.

The chain carries TRBV10-3 and TRBJ2-3; TRBD2 agrees at 8 bases. CDR3 length equals 19 residues. From germline, CDR1 is ENHRY and CDR2 SYGVKD. The V gene end was trimmed by 0 bases and the J gene end by 2 bases; junction bases not matched to a gene: 13. The CDR3 loop reads CAISESDGTSGGTTDTQYF. CDR3 in DNA: TGTGCCATCAGTGAGTCGGATGGGACTAGTGGCGGTACCACAGATACGCAGTATTTT.

J is TRBJ2-3 and V is TRBV15, with 15 positions matching TRBD2. In germline, CDR1 is LNHNV, CDR2 YYDKDF (reference sequence). CDR3 length: 16 residues. The junction had 3 bases not matched to a gene; V was cut back by 5 bases and J by 3 bases. CDR3 nucleotide sequence: TGTGCCACCAGCTTCGGGACTAGCGGGAGGACAGATACGCAGTATTTT. Encoded protein: CATSFGTSGRTDTQYF.

The chain employs TRBV6-5 and TRBJ2-7; D unclear. The germline V and J ends were trimmed by 2 bases and 3 bases, with 17 bases remaining between them. There are 16 residues in the CDR3. Per the germline V gene, CDR1 is MNHEY and CDR2 is SVGAGI. The CDR3 DNA is TGTGCCAGCAGTTACCCTGACGGGTTGGGCCGCTACGAGCAGTACTTC. This gives the protein CASSYPDGLGRYEQYF.

The genes are TRBV4-3 and TRBJ1-2, with D uncertain. The CDR3 extends over 15 amino acids. Between the trimmed V and J ends, which lost 3 bases and 4 bases, there was a span of 15 bases. Germline CDR1 is LGHNA and CDR2 is YSLEER. CDR3 DNA sequence: TGCGCCAGCAGCCAGAACCACGAGAGGATCTATGGCTACACCTTC. Translation: CASSQNHERIYGYTF.

The V and J genes are TRBV5-6 and TRBJ2-1; the match to TRBD2 covers 13 bases. The CDR3 is 17 amino acids. Germline values: CDR1 SGHDT, CDR2 YYEEEE. The ends lost 4 bases at V and 9 bases at J; junction bases unmatched: 13. The CDR3 region is CASSRGLAGIGWFEQFF. CDR3 DNA: TGTGCCAGCAGCAGGGGACTAGCGGGGATAGGTTGGTTTGAGCAGTTCTTC.

V usage is TRBV27 and J usage is TRBJ1-2; 9 positions match TRBD1. Per the germline V gene, CDR1 is MNHEY and CDR2 is SMNVEV (reference sequence). The V and J ends lost 6 bases and 8 bases, in that order; junction bases with no gene match: 10. The CDR3 is 14 amino acids. CDR3 bases: TGTGCCAGCAGGGTTACAGGGGGCGCGGAGGGCTACACCTTC. Its translation is CASRVTGGAEGYTF.

V gene TRBV5-1 combines with J gene TRBJ2-1; 10 bases match TRBD1. With V trimmed by 1 base and J by 8 bases, 6 bases remained unmatched. Germline assignment: CDR1 SGHRS and CDR2 YFSETQ. This CDR3 contains 15 residues. The CDR3 DNA follows: TGCGCCAGCAGCTTGCTGGGACAGGGGTGGCATGAGCAGTTCTTC. It is translated as CASSLLGQGWHEQFF.

V usage is TRBV4-1 and J usage is TRBJ1-1; 7 positions agree with TRBD1. This CDR3 is built from 15 residues. Germline V gene data show CDR1 as MGHRA and CDR2 as YSYEKL. After removal of 1 base from V and 5 bases from J, the junction contained 7 bases not matched to a gene. In DNA form, the CDR3 reads TGCGCCAGCAGCCAAGGCCAGGGGGTCGATACTGAAGCTTTCTTT. Translated, it gives CASSQGQGVDTEAFF.

Only a few counts were recorded for this clonotype. The chain has TRBV4-2 and TRBJ2-4; 7 bases are a match to TRBD2. The CDR3 length is 17 residues. V was pared by 0 bases and J by 0 bases, with 5 bases of the junction left unmatched. Germline V gives CDR1 LGHNA, CDR2 YNFKEQ. DNA for the CDR3: TGTGCCAGCAGCCAAGATCTGGCGGGAGAAGCCAAAAACATTCAGTACTTC. Translation: CASSQDLAGEAKNIQYF.